A single sample gave rise to the 30 T cell receptor beta chains below, sequenced in a study of cytomegalovirus exposure and HLA in healthy donors. TCRdb's copy holds only in-frame clones and misses some; the assay was immunoSEQ multiplex PCR. The repertoire holds about 140,000 clones, with roughly nine tenths as singletons. Sequencing used PBMCs. The receptors shown here come from a man aged 18-30 years in good health and CMV-seronegative.

The chain combines TRBV5-6 with TRBJ2-7, with TRBD1 identical over 8 bases. V lost 7 bases, J lost 4 bases, and 4 bases stayed unmatched. Germline CDR1 reads SGHDT; CDR2 reads YYEEEE. The length of the CDR3 is 12 residues. The CDR3 sequence is CASGGTGYEQYF. The CDR3 DNA follows: TGTGCCAGCGGAGGGACAGGATACGAGCAGTACTTC.

The chain recombines TRBV12-5 with TRBJ1-2; 7 positions match TRBD1. Germline-derived CDR1 and CDR2 are LGHNT and FRNRAP. The CDR3 spans 16 residues. The V gene end was trimmed by 0 bases and the J gene end by 0 bases; junction bases not matched to a gene: 4. CDR3 DNA sequence: TGTGCTAGTGGTTTGGTACCGGGACAGCCTAACTATGGCTACACCTTC. This encodes CASGLVPGQPNYGYTF.

The chain joins TRBV7-2 to TRBJ2-5; 11 bases are a match to TRBD2. The ends lost 5 bases at V and 9 bases at J; junction bases unmatched: 11. The CDR3 runs 15 residues. The germline V gene encodes CDR1 SGHTA and CDR2 FQGNSA. CDR3 DNA: TGTGCCAGCAGCCGCGGGACTAGCGGTCCTAGGGCCCAGTACTTC. This translates into CASSRGTSGPRAQYF.

The genes are TRBV28 and TRBJ2-5; 8 nucleotides match TRBD2. The CDR3 loop spans 16 amino acids. The junction had 9 bases not matched to a gene; V was cut back by 1 base and J by 5 bases. Germline lookup yields CDR1 MDHEN and CDR2 SYDVKM. CDR3 sequence: CASSLSGLGSFETQYF. The CDR3 DNA reads TGTGCCAGCAGTTTATCGGGACTAGGGAGTTTTGAGACCCAGTACTTC.

The chain uses TRBV5-1 and TRBJ2-2; D gene ambiguous. V lost 0 bases and J lost 0, with 9 bases in between. Germline V gene data show CDR1 as SGHRS and CDR2 as YFSETQ. The CDR3 loop spans 16 amino acids. CDR3 sequence: CASSLATLSNTGELFF. The DNA of the CDR3 is TGCGCCAGCAGCTTGGCGACATTATCGAACACCGGGGAGCTGTTTTTT.

This clone was seen once. The rearrangement joins TRBV5-6 to TRBJ2-6; the D gene is possibly TRBD2 (6 bases). Trimming shortened V by 4 bases and J by 0 bases, and 17 bases separated the two germline ends. Germline V gene lookup returns CDR1 SGHDT and CDR2 YYEEEE. The CDR3 extends over 18 amino acids. The CDR3 region has the DNA TGTGCCAGCAGCGGCCTGGGACGGGGGAGCTCTGGGGCCAACGTCCTGACTTTC. It encodes CASSGLGRGSSGANVLTF.

The chain is built from TRBV4-2 and TRBJ2-3; 7 bases fit TRBD1. This CDR3 spans 16 amino acids. V gave up 1 base and J gave up 3 bases; unmatched junction bases: 7. From germline, CDR1 is LGHNA and CDR2 YNFKEQ. CDR3 coding DNA: TGTGCCAGCAGCCAAGCCGACAGGGAATCGACAGATACGCAGTATTTT. It encodes CASSQADRESTDTQYF.

The rearrangement joins TRBV29-1 to TRBJ1-2; possibly TRBD1 for D (5 bases). The germline gives CDR1 SQVTM, CDR2 ANQGSEA. V lost 3 bases and J 2 bases, leaving 13 bases between the germline ends. The CDR3 consists of 14 residues. This CDR3 reads CSVDGSGFNYGYTF. In DNA form, the CDR3 reads TGCAGCGTTGACGGCTCAGGGTTCAACTATGGCTACACCTTC.

The gene calls are TRBV6-1 and TRBJ2-7; D uncertain. The CDR3 length is 13 residues. The V end was cut by 3 bases, the J end by 2 bases, with 8 bases between. The V gene's germline CDR1 is MNHNS and CDR2 SASEGT. CDR3 in DNA: TGTGCCAGCAGTGAGCACAGTCCCTACGAGCAGTACTTC. It specifies CASSEHSPYEQYF.

This sequence joins TRBV5-1 and TRBJ2-1; 9 bases line up with TRBD2. The CDR3 runs 15 residues. Germline lookup yields CDR1 SGHRS and CDR2 YFSETQ. With 0 bases clipped from V and 4 bases from J, the junction kept 2 bases outside the gene matches. CDR3 region: CASSLGLAGYNEQFF. The CDR3 DNA reads TGCGCCAGCAGCTTGGGGCTAGCGGGATACAATGAGCAGTTCTTC.

CDR3 sequence: CASSYGGGGLFF. CDR3 DNA: TGTGCCAGCAGTTACGGCGGGGGTGGACTGTTTTTT. V gene TRBV6-6 combines with J gene TRBJ1-4; D might be TRBD1 (5 bases). This CDR3 has 12 residues. The V end was cut by 2 bases, the J end by 13 bases, with 11 bases between. Germline-derived CDR1 and CDR2 are MNHNY and SVGAGI (reference sequence).

This chain joins TRBV19 and TRBJ1-5; 7 bases align to TRBD1. Unmatched junction bases numbered 13, after V lost 8 bases and J lost 3 bases. The germline gives CDR1 LNHDA, CDR2 SQIVND (reference sequence). This CDR3 is built from 16 residues. The CDR3 loop reads CASSRDSRNFNQPQHF. Here the CDR3 DNA reads TGTGCCAGTTCCCGGGACAGCCGGAATTTCAATCAGCCCCAGCATTTT.

The J gene is TRBJ1-2, the V gene TRBV7-9; D perhaps matches TRBD1 (5 bases). V lost 4 bases and J lost 4, with 10 bases in between. The CDR3 extends over 13 amino acids. Germline CDR1 is SEHNR and CDR2 is FQNEAQ (reference sequence). The CDR3 protein is CASSSFGGYGYTF. CDR3 DNA: TGTGCCAGCAGCTCCTTCGGGGGCTATGGCTACACCTTC.

This rearrangement joins TRBV5-8 to TRBJ2-7; D ambiguous. The CDR3 is made up of 14 amino acids. Germline V CDR1 and CDR2: SGHTS, YDEGEE. Deletions cut 2 bases from V and 6 bases from J, with 15 bases between. The CDR3: CASSLIRPYREQYF. DNA for the CDR3: TGTGCCAGCAGCTTAATCAGGCCCTATCGCGAGCAGTACTTC.

This chain joins TRBV11-1 and TRBJ2-7; perhaps TRBD2 as D (5 bases). The CDR3 is made up of 13 amino acids. CDR1 and CDR2 from the germline V gene are SGHAT and FQDESV (reference sequence). Trimming left V 1 base short and J 2 bases short, with 6 bases between. In nucleotides, the CDR3 is TGTGCCAGCAGCTTAGAACTAGCCTACGAGCAGTACTTC. It specifies CASSLELAYEQYF.

This chain links TRBV28 with TRBJ1-2, with a tentative D call TRBD1 (5 bases). The V and J ends lost 1 base and 6 bases respectively, with 12 bases between them. CDR1 is MDHEN and CDR2 is SYDVKM in the germline V gene. CDR3 length: 14 residues. In DNA form, the CDR3 reads TGTGCCAGCAGTTTATTCCAGGGTTCCCATGGCTACACCTTC. Encoded protein: CASSLFQGSHGYTF.

The chain uses TRBV6-5 and TRBJ2-1, with 11 bases matching TRBD2. The CDR3 has 16 amino acids. Germline trimming cut 2 bases from V and 3 bases from J; bases unmatched to any gene: 3. Per germline, CDR1 MNHEY and CDR2 SVGAGI. The CDR3 here is CASSYGTSGDYNEQFF. CDR3 nucleotides: TGTGCCAGCAGTTACGGGACTAGCGGAGACTACAATGAGCAGTTCTTC.

The rearrangement links TRBV4-1 to TRBJ1-1; D is unresolved. Germline V gene data show CDR1 as MGHRA and CDR2 as YSYEKL. This CDR3 is 13 amino acids long. V lost 5 bases and J 5 bases, leaving 12 bases between the germline ends. The CDR3 protein is CASSSAQWTEAFF. DNA of the CDR3: TGCGCCAGCAGCTCTGCACAGTGGACTGAAGCTTTCTTT.

The gene calls are TRBV28 and TRBJ2-4; tentative D call: TRBD1 (5 bases). The V end lost 6 bases, the J end lost 0 bases, and 15 bases lay between the germline ends. The CDR3 runs 16 residues. Germline loops: CDR1 MDHEN, CDR2 SYDVKM. CDR3 in amino acids: CASSYDSFLAKNIQYF. CDR3 coding DNA: TGTGCCAGCAGCTATGACAGCTTTCTAGCCAAAAACATTCAGTACTTC.

The rearrangement links TRBV19 to TRBJ2-1; 7 bases match TRBD1. The CDR3 is made up of 14 amino acids. CDR1 is LNHDA, CDR2 SQIVND, per germline (reference sequence). V gave up 6 bases and J gave up 6 bases; unmatched junction bases: 8. Here the CDR3 reads CASSQTGSRNEQFF. The CDR3 bases are TGTGCCAGTAGCCAGACAGGGTCACGCAATGAGCAGTTCTTC.

The genes are TRBV19 and TRBJ1-2, with TRBD1 as a possible D gene (5 bases). Germline V gene sequence: CDR1 LNHDA, CDR2 SQIVND (reference sequence). V dropped 5 bases and J dropped 4 bases, with 14 bases sitting between them. The CDR3 spans 14 residues. In DNA, the CDR3 is TGTGCCAGTAGTGATGGGTTGGGGCCCTATGGCTACACCTTC. It is translated as CASSDGLGPYGYTF.

The rearrangement uses TRBV4-2 and TRBJ1-3; no clear D. The germline V gene encodes CDR1 LGHNA and CDR2 YNFKEQ. Trimming removed 0 bases at V and 0 bases at J, with 6 bases between. This CDR3 comprises 15 residues. The CDR3 DNA reads as TGTGCCAGCAGCCAAGATCGGTTCTCTGGAAACACCATATATTTT. It codes for CASSQDRFSGNTIYF.

This sequence joins TRBV18 and TRBJ2-6; the match to TRBD2 covers 12 bases. CDR3 size: 18 residues. Germline trimming cut 3 bases from V and 2 bases from J; bases unmatched to any gene: 5. CDR1 KGHSH and CDR2 LQKENI come from the germline V gene. CDR3 sequence (DNA): TGTGCCAGCTCACCCCAGACTAGCGGGGGCACTGGGGCCAACGTCCTGACTTTC. Amino acid sequence: CASSPQTSGGTGANVLTF.

The chain links TRBV19 to TRBJ2-3, with 7 bases identical to TRBD1. CDR1 and CDR2 (germline): LNHDA, SQIVND (reference sequence). V lost 4 bases to trimming and J lost 4 bases; unmatched junction nucleotides: 5. This CDR3 is 14 amino acids long. The CDR3 sequence is CASSRDSDSDTQYF. CDR3 nucleotides: TGTGCCAGTAGTAGGGACAGTGATTCAGATACGCAGTATTTT.

The V gene is TRBV27, the J gene TRBJ1-2, with D tentatively TRBD1 (6 bases). Germline V gives CDR1 MNHEY, CDR2 SMNVEV (reference sequence). Trimming removed 6 bases from V and 7 bases from J, with 15 bases in between. This CDR3 contains 13 residues. CDR3 sequence reads: CASSQNRVAGYTF. CDR3 coding DNA: TGTGCCAGCAGCCAAAACAGGGTAGCTGGCTACACCTTC.

V gene TRBV7-9 combines with J gene TRBJ1-3, with TRBD1 matching over 8 bases. After removal of 5 bases from V and 2 bases from J, the junction contained 8 bases not matched to a gene. The CDR3 spans 16 residues. CDR1 and CDR2 (germline): SEHNR, FQNEAQ (reference sequence). The CDR3 nucleotides read TGTGCCAGCAGCCCTCCGGGACAGGTGACTGGAAACACCATATATTTT. This encodes CASSPPGQVTGNTIYF.

V is TRBV11-2 and J is TRBJ1-4; 9 nucleotides match TRBD1. This CDR3 region has 14 residues. Trimming took 5 bases from V and 5 from J; bases not matched to a gene: 3. CDR1 SGHAT and CDR2 FQNNGV come from the germline V gene. The CDR3 coding sequence is TGTGCCAGCAGCCCTGGACAGGGGAATGAAAAACTGTTTTTT. It yields the protein CASSPGQGNEKLFF. Together with reference TRBV11-2 and TRBJ1-4, the CDR3 gives the full variable domain: EAGVAQSPRYKIIEKRQSVAFWCNPISGHATLYWYQQILGQGPKLLIQFQNNGVVDDSQLPKDRFSAERLKGVDSTLKIQPAKLEDSAVYLCASSPGQGNEKLFFGSGTQLSVL.

This rearrangement joins TRBV5-6 to TRBJ2-2; 8 bases line up with TRBD1. The CDR3 has 17 residues. In germline, CDR1 is SGHDT, CDR2 YYEEEE. Germline trimming cut 0 bases from V and 6 bases from J; bases unmatched to any gene: 10. Written as DNA, the CDR3 is TGTGCCAGCAGCTTGGACAGGGGGAACAAGTATTCCGGGGAGCTGTTTTTT. This translates into CASSLDRGNKYSGELFF.

The chain carries TRBV7-9 and TRBJ1-5, with D tentatively TRBD1 (5 bases). Trimming shortened V by 1 base and J by 7 bases, and 14 bases separated the two germline ends. Germline lookup yields CDR1 SEHNR and CDR2 FQNEAQ (reference sequence). The CDR3 length is 15 residues. CDR3 nucleotide sequence: TGTGCCAGCAGCTTAGGGGCAGGGATGGGCCAGCCCCAGCATTTT. Translating it yields CASSLGAGMGQPQHF.

The CDR3 DNA sequence: TGTGCCAGCAGTGCCGGGACAATGAACGAGCAGTACTTC. It is translated as CASSAGTMNEQYF. The chain has TRBV6-5 and TRBJ2-7, with a possible D match to TRBD1 (6 bases). V dropped 5 bases and J dropped 5 bases, with 13 bases sitting between them. CDR1 MNHEY and CDR2 SVGAGI come from the germline V gene. CDR3 length: 13 residues.